The entry below gives a single T cell receptor (beta chain) sequence along with its context. The antigen is undetermined. Trimming removed 6 bases from V and 7 bases from J, with 11 bases in between. Germline loops: CDR1 SGHRS, CDR2 YFSETQ. The CDR3 contains 12 residues. They built TCR cDNA with 5'RACE template switching, a step that put in a universal primer site and UMIs. TCRdb reprocessed the 5' RACE reads via MiXCR and lists one record per CDR3 protein. Here the sample spans a few hundred thousand distinct CDR3 sequences, roughly 13% being singletons. These data belong to a study of T cells after yellow fever vaccination. Study-wide results and limits: Of the clonotypes, a small share occurred in both CD4 and CD8 compartments. Contaminants from the bulk population, in the form of abundant clonotypes, could be found in FACS-sorted repertoires. At under 97% for CD4 and 75% to 90% for CD8, most primary-vaccination clones showed up again after the booster.

V usage is TRBV5-1 and J usage is TRBJ2-1; D gene ambiguous. Sample: CD4+ T cells sorted from PBMCs, taken 45 days after the yellow fever booster vaccination. The clonotype comes from a man aged 30 to 45 who received the YFV17D yellow fever vaccine. The CDR3 DNA is TGCGCCAGCAACACGGGTGGAAATGAGCAGTTCTTC. Its translation: CASNTGGNEQFF.